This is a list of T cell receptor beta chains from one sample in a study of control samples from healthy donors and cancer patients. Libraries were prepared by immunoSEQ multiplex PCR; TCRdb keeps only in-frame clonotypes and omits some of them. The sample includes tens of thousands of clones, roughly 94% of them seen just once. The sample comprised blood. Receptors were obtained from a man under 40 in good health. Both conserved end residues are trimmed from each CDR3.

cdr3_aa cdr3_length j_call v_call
ASSDMQGADTQY 12 TRBJ2-3 TRBV19
AIRDSISDTQY 11 TRBJ2-3 TRBV6-5
ASSDSQQGEQY 11 TRBJ2-7 TRBV18
ASSRPIGGPGNNEQF 15 TRBJ2-1 TRBV18
ATSGSLGETTNTGELF 16 TRBJ2-2 TRBV15
ASSLRDLSSTDTQY 14 TRBJ2-3 TRBV5-4
ASSMFGPGTSDTQY 14 TRBJ2-3 TRBV19
ASSLRDRLYEQY 12 TRBJ2-7 TRBV7-9
ASSVGRYTEAF 11 TRBJ1-1 TRBV9
ASSQTGGTGKLF 12 TRBJ2-2 TRBV6-5